The sequence of this T cell receptor (beta chain) was determined in a study of blood T cell repertoires in COVID-19. Data came from immunoSEQ multiplex PCR; TCRdb stores just in-frame clones and leaves some out. The sample includes around 250,000 clones, over 75% of them seen just once. Sequencing was done on a sample of PBMCs or T cells enriched from blood (not recorded which). This receptor was obtained from a woman aged 45-65 years with acute COVID-19.

The CDR3 region has the DNA TGTGCCATCAGATCGGACAGGGACCAAGAGACCCAGTACTTC. Its protein is CAIRSDRDQETQYF. The J gene is TRBJ2-5, the V gene TRBV10-3; 8 bases line up with TRBD1. The V segment lost 6 bases and the J segment 0 bases; nucleotides outside the gene matches: 3. The CDR3 totals 14 residues. The germline V gene encodes CDR1 ENHRY and CDR2 SYGVKD.